The 25 T cell receptor beta chains below were found in one sample sequenced in a study of blood T cell repertoires in COVID-19. The data were produced by immunoSEQ multiplex PCR, yet TCRdb's version contains in-frame clones alone and is incomplete. The sample contains fewer than 150,000 clones, less than 75% of which appear only once. Material: peripheral blood. Receptor source: a human donor with acute or convalescent COVID-19. The donor label of this sample is uncertain.

There are a few counts of this clone. The chain uses TRBV5-1 and TRBJ2-3, with 8 bases identical to TRBD1. The J segment lost 3 bases and the V segment lost 3 bases, leaving 6 bases of the junction unmatched. Germline CDR1 and CDR2: SGHRS and YFSETQ. This CDR3 comprises 15 residues. The CDR3 DNA is TGCGCCAGCAGCTCAGGACAGGGCTATACAGATACGCAGTATTTT. Translating it yields CASSSGQGYTDTQYF.

V is TRBV7-8 and J is TRBJ2-2; TRBD1 matches at 7 bases. The CDR3 runs to 14 residues. The trim removed 4 bases at V and 7 bases at J, leaving 6 bases unmatched. Germline CDR1 is SGHVS and CDR2 is FQNEAQ. The CDR3 DNA sequence: TGTGCCAGCAGCTCCAGGGGGTCCGGCGGGGAGCTGTTTTTT. Translation gives CASSSRGSGGELFF.

The V and J genes are TRBV27 and TRBJ1-2; no reliable D call. V lost 3 bases, J lost 3 bases, and 8 bases lay in between. CDR3 length: 13 amino acids. The germline gives CDR1 MNHEY, CDR2 SMNVEV (reference sequence). CDR3 region: CASSFGEDYGYTF. Written as DNA, the CDR3 is TGTGCCAGCAGTTTCGGGGAGGACTATGGCTACACCTTC.

V and J are TRBV30 and TRBJ2-5; 9 nucleotides align to TRBD1. Germline V gene sequence: CDR1 GTSNPN, CDR2 SVGIG (reference sequence). The V and J ends lost 2 bases and 4 bases, in that order; junction bases with no gene match: 5. CDR3 length: 14 amino acids. The DNA of the CDR3 is TGTGCCTGGAGTAGGGACAGGGTTGGAGAGACCCAGTACTTC. It translates to CAWSRDRVGETQYF.

The CDR3 loop is CASRGHRYEQYF. The DNA of the CDR3 is TGTGCCAGCCGGGGTCACCGCTACGAGCAGTACTTC. The J gene is TRBJ2-7, the V gene TRBV6-5, with a possible D match to TRBD2 (5 bases). V lost 8 bases and J lost 3, with 11 bases in between. Germline V CDR1 and CDR2: MNHEY, SVGAGI. CDR3 size: 12 residues.

The chain employs TRBV27 and TRBJ2-7; TRBD1 aligns across 7 bases. Germline V gene data show CDR1 as MNHEY and CDR2 as SMNVEV (reference sequence). The CDR3 is 14 amino acids. V lost 5 bases, J lost 2 bases, and 6 bases stayed unmatched. As DNA, the CDR3 is TGTGCCAGCAGTCCTGACAGGGAAGCCTACGAGCAGTACGTC. Translating it yields CASSPDREAYEQYV.

This clone showed up many times. The chain carries TRBV27 and TRBJ1-1, with 8 positions matching TRBD1. The CDR3 has 12 residues. Germline values: CDR1 MNHEY, CDR2 SMNVEV (reference sequence). V was pared by 4 bases and J by 12 bases, with 7 bases of the junction left unmatched. The CDR3 region has the DNA TGTGCCAGCAGTTCCCGGACAGGGTTGACTTTCTTT. Translating gives CASSSRTGLTFF.

The V gene is TRBV19, the J gene TRBJ2-7, with 7 nucleotides matching TRBD1. From germline, CDR1 is LNHDA and CDR2 SQIVND (reference sequence). The CDR3 is 14 amino acids. V shed 5 bases, J shed 4 bases, and the junction held 8 bases outside the gene matches. The DNA of the CDR3 is TGTGCCAGTAGTCTGACGACAGGGATGTACGAGCAGTACTTC. It specifies CASSLTTGMYEQYF.

The chain employs TRBV18 and TRBJ2-7; TRBD1 might be the D (5 bases). V lost 2 bases to trimming and J lost 3 bases, with 11 bases between them. This CDR3 is built from 14 residues. Germline CDR1 is KGHSH and CDR2 is LQKENI. In DNA form, the CDR3 reads TGTGCCAGCTCACCAACCCAGGGAAACTACGAGCAGTACTTC. Its protein product is CASSPTQGNYEQYF.

The chain employs TRBV11-2 and TRBJ2-3; possibly TRBD2 for D (6 bases). The V end was cut by 0 bases, the J end by 4 bases, with 11 bases between. This CDR3 is built from 15 residues. CDR1 SGHAT and CDR2 FQNNGV come from the germline V gene. The CDR3 reads CASSLDWGLADTQYF. The CDR3 DNA reads TGTGCCAGCAGCTTAGATTGGGGACTTGCAGATACGCAGTATTTT.

The chain has TRBV5-4 and TRBJ1-2, with D maybe TRBD1 (6 bases). Germline loops: CDR1 SGHNT, CDR2 YYREEE (reference sequence). V dropped 3 bases and J dropped 7 bases, with 13 bases sitting between them. This CDR3 is 13 amino acids long. Written as DNA, the CDR3 is TGTGCCAGCAGCTCACGGGGGGCTCGTGGCTACACCTTC. Amino acids: CASSSRGARGYTF. The full variable domain, rest sourced from reference TRBV5-4 and TRBJ1-2, is ETGVTQSPTHLIKTRGQQVTLRCSSQSGHNTVSWYQQALGQGPQFIFQYYREEENGRGNFPPRFSGLQFPNYSSELNVNALELDDSALYLCASSSRGARGYTFGSGTRLTVV.

The chain carries TRBV7-2 and TRBJ2-3, with D maybe TRBD2 (5 bases). V dropped 2 bases and J dropped 5 bases, with 17 bases sitting between them. CDR3 size: 16 residues. The germline V gene encodes CDR1 SGHTA and CDR2 FQGNSA. The chain's CDR3 is CASSLTSSAGKDTQYF. The CDR3 DNA is TGTGCCAGCAGCTTAACGAGTAGCGCCGGGAAAGATACGCAGTATTTT.

The CDR3 loop is CASSSLRRPGSGANVLTF. As DNA, the CDR3 is TGTGCCAGCAGCTCCCTAAGGAGGCCCGGCTCTGGGGCCAACGTCCTGACTTTC. This chain uses TRBV7-8 with TRBJ2-6; tentative D call: TRBD2 (5 bases). The length of the CDR3 is 18 residues. Germline-derived CDR1 and CDR2 are SGHVS and FQNEAQ. V shed 4 bases and J shed 0 bases, with 16 bases lying between them.

The V and J genes are TRBV12-3 or TRBV12-4 and TRBJ1-5; no clear D gene. The length of the CDR3 is 13 residues. V shed 5 bases and J shed 4 bases, with 9 bases lying between them. CDR3 DNA sequence: TGTGCCAGCAGTGAGGGTCGAAATCAGCCCCAGCATTTT. Protein product: CASSEGRNQPQHF.

The V call is TRBV5-1, the J call TRBJ1-1, with TRBD1 matching 9 bases. The CDR3 totals 15 residues. The ends lost 3 bases at V and 3 bases at J; junction bases unmatched: 6. CDR1 and CDR2 (germline): SGHRS, YFSETQ. CDR3 amino acids: CASSSTGGRYTEAFF. The DNA for the CDR3 is TGCGCCAGCAGCTCAACAGGGGGCAGGTACACTGAAGCTTTCTTT.

J is TRBJ2-1 and V is TRBV27, with TRBD1 as a possible D gene (5 bases). The V end lost 2 bases, the J end lost 9 bases, and 14 bases lay between the germline ends. The CDR3 is 14 amino acids. Germline CDR1 is MNHEY and CDR2 is SMNVEV (reference sequence). For the CDR3, the DNA is TGTGCCAGCAGTTTAGACTCAGGGAAGGGTGAGCAGTTCTTC. Translating gives CASSLDSGKGEQFF.

Regarding this clone: This sample also contains other DNA sequences that code for the same CDR3. The chain carries TRBV14 and TRBJ1-1; D ambiguous. From germline, CDR1 is SGHDN and CDR2 FVKESK. This CDR3 is 14 amino acids long. Trimming took off 1 base at V and 0 bases at J, with 6 bases between the two ends. The DNA for the CDR3 is TGTGCCAGCAGCCAAGCCGGGATGAACACTGAAGCTTTCTTT. This translates into CASSQAGMNTEAFF.

This clone was detected only a few times. V gene TRBV2 combines with J gene TRBJ1-1, with 7 bases matching TRBD1. This CDR3 has 12 residues. Germline CDR1 is SNHLY and CDR2 is FYNNEI. With V trimmed by 7 bases and J by 10 bases, 9 bases remained unmatched. In DNA form, the CDR3 reads TGTGCCAGCACAACAGGGGTACGCAGAGCTTTCTTT. Amino acids: CASTTGVRRAFF.

V and J are TRBV7-3 and TRBJ2-5; tentative D call: TRBD1 (5 bases). Germline CDR1 reads SGHTA; CDR2 reads FQGTGA. Trimming took off 1 base at V and 2 bases at J, with 5 bases between the two ends. This CDR3 comprises 13 residues. CDR3 coding DNA: TGTGCCAGCAGCTTAAACAGGCAAGAGACCCAGTACTTC. It is translated as CASSLNRQETQYF. Full variable domain (rest looked up from reference TRBV7-3 and TRBJ2-5): GAGVSQTPSNKVTEKGKYVELRCDPISGHTALYWYRQSLGQGPEFLIYFQGTGAADDSGLPNDRFFAVRPEGSVSTLKIQRTERGDSAVYLCASSLNRQETQYFGPGTRLLVL.

The chain uses TRBV3-1 (or the pseudogene TRBV3-2) and TRBJ1-6; TRBD1 agrees at 9 bases. Germline CDR1 and CDR2: LGHDT and YNNKEL (reference sequence). The CDR3 totals 15 residues. V was clipped by 3 bases and J by 13 bases; unmatched bases: 10. CDR3 protein: CASSHWDREFTPLHF. Written as DNA, the CDR3 is TGTGCCAGCAGCCACTGGGACAGGGAATTCACGCCCCTCCACTTT.

This sequence joins TRBV4-1 and TRBJ1-2, with TRBD1 matching 9 bases. J lost 6 bases, V lost 3 bases, and 11 bases had no gene match. This CDR3 is 16 amino acids long. CDR1 and CDR2 (germline): MGHRA, YSYEKL. CDR3 nucleotides: TGCGCCAGCAGCCATCTTTCCGGGACAGGGAAGAATGGCTACACCTTC. Translated, it gives CASSHLSGTGKNGYTF.

This clone turned up a few times. This rearrangement joins TRBV29-1 to TRBJ1-1, with 8 bases that match TRBD1. The V and J ends lost 3 bases and 4 bases, in that order; junction bases with no gene match: 7. Germline CDR1 SQVTM, CDR2 ANQGSEA. The CDR3 runs 14 residues. The CDR3 DNA sequence: TGCAGCGTTGAGGCCCAGGGGGCAATCACTGAAGCTTTCTTT. This encodes CSVEAQGAITEAFF.

The genes are TRBV9 and TRBJ1-4; TRBD1 might be the D (5 bases). This CDR3 comprises 14 residues. The V gene lost 4 bases and the J gene lost 4 bases, with 11 bases spanning the gap. Germline assignment: CDR1 SGDLS and CDR2 YYNGEE. The chain's CDR3 is CASSSTGGNEKLFF. As DNA, the CDR3 is TGTGCCAGCAGCTCTACCGGGGGTAATGAAAAACTGTTTTTT. Variable domain in full (rest from reference TRBV9 and TRBJ1-4): DSGVTQTPKHLITATGQRVTLRCSPRSGDLSVYWYQQSLDQGLQFLIQYYNGEERAKGNILERFSAQQFPDLHSELNLSSLELGDSALYFCASSSTGGNEKLFFGSGTQLSVL.

The V call is TRBV28, the J call TRBJ1-6; possible D gene TRBD1, 5 bases. The CDR3 sequence is 15 residues long. Germline V gives CDR1 MDHEN, CDR2 SYDVKM. Deletions cut 5 bases from V and 8 bases from J, with 16 bases between. The chain's CDR3 is CASSRTLGGDSPLHF. The DNA for the CDR3 is TGTGCCAGCAGTCGGACACTCGGCGGAGATTCACCCCTCCACTTT. Full variable domain (remainder filled in from reference TRBV28 and TRBJ1-6): DVKVTQSSRYLVKRTGEKVFLECVQDMDHENMFWYRQDPGLGLRLIYFSYDVKMKEKGDIPEGYSVSREKKERFSLILESASTNQTSMYLCASSRTLGGDSPLHFGNGTRLTVT.

The genes are TRBV9 and TRBJ1-2; D is ambiguous. The CDR3 is 13 amino acids. Germline values: CDR1 SGDLS, CDR2 YYNGEE. V was clipped by 4 bases and J by 4 bases, with 11 bases between them. The CDR3 DNA reads as TGTGCCAGCAGCCCACAGACCCCCTATGGCTACACCTTC. Amino acid sequence: CASSPQTPYGYTF.